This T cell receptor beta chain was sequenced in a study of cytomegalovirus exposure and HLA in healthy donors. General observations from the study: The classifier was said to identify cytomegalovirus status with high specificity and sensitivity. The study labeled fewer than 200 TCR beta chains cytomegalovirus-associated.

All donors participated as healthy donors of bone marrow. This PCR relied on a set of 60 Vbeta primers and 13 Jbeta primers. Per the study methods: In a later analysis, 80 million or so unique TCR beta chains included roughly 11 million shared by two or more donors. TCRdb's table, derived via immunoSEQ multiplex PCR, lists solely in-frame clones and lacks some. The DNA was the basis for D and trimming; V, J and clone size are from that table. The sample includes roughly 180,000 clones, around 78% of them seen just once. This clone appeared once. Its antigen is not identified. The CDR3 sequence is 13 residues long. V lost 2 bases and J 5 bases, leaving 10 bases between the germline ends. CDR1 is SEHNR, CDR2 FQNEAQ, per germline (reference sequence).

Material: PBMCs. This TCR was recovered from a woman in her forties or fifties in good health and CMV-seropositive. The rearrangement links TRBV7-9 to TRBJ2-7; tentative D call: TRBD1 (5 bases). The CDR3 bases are TGTGCCAGCAGCTTACCAGGGAACAACGAGCAGTACTTC. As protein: CASSLPGNNEQYF.